Included here is one TCR beta chain sequence, with context. Methods used by the authors: Estimation of nucleated cell counts was performed using reference gene primer amplification. The assay was immunoSEQ multiplex PCR, and TCRdb's table has in-frame clones only and misses some. V, J and clone size are those of that table, while D and trimming were read from the DNA. The table records roughly 250,000 clones, 82% of them present only once. The CDR3 covers 13 residues. Germline V gene data show CDR1 as SGHVS and CDR2 as FQNEAQ. Trimming took 0 bases from V and 6 from J, leaving 6 bases between them. The sample comes from a study of blood T cell repertoires in COVID-19. Study-level information: Samples representing acute and convalescent COVID-19 were sourced from the United States, Italy and Spain.

The gene calls are TRBV7-8 and TRBJ2-1; D perhaps matches TRBD1 (5 bases). Source material: peripheral blood. The sequence was collected from a woman aged 60-75 years with active or convalescent COVID-19. The CDR3: CASSLARANEQFF. CDR3 bases: TGTGCCAGCAGCTTAGCCAGGGCCAATGAGCAGTTCTTC.